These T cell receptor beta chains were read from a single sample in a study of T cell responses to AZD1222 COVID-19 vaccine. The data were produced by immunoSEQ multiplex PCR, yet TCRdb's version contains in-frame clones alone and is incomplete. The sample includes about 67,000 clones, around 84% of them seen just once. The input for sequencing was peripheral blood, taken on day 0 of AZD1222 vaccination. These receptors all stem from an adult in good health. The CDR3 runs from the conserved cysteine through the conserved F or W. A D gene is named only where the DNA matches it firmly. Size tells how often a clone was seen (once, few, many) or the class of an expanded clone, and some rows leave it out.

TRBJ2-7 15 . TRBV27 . CASSLRSYYPYEQYF TGTGCCAGCAGTTTACGTTCTTACTACCCCTACGAGCAGTACTTC
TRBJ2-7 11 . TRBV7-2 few CASSLDYEQYF TGTGCCAGCAGCTTGGACTACGAGCAGTACTTC
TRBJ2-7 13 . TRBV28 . CASSQGGIYEQYF TGTGCCAGCAGCCAAGGGGGTATCTACGAGCAGTACTTC
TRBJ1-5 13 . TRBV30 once CAWSRGLGQPQHF TGTGCCTGGAGTCGGGGGCTGGGGCAGCCCCAGCATTTT
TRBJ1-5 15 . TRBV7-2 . CASSSRVAGNQPQHF TGTGCCAGCAGCTCTAGAGTGGCAGGCAATCAGCCCCAGCATTTT
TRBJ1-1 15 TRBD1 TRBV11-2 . CASSLGGGQNTEAFF TGTGCCAGCAGCTTAGGAGGGGGCCAGAACACTGAAGCTTTCTTT
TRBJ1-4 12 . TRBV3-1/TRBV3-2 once CASSLRIEKLFF TGTGCCAGCAGCCTTCGAATTGAAAAACTGTTTTTT
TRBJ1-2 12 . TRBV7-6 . CASSPGGYGYTF TGTGCCAGCAGCCCCGGGGGGTATGGCTACACCTTC
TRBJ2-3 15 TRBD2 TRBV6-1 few CASSDLAGGSGTQYF TGTGCCAGCAGTGACCTAGCGGGGGGGAGCGGTACGCAGTATTTT
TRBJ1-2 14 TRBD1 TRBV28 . CAIARQGEAYGYTF TGTGCCATCGCTCGACAGGGGGAGGCGTATGGCTACACCTTC
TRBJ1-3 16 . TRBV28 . CASSFGTNALGNTIYF TGTGCCAGCAGTTTCGGGACAAATGCCCTGGGAAACACCATATATTTT
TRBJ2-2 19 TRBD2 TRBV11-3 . CASSSQRLAGIANTGELFF TGTGCCAGCAGCTCCCAGCGGCTAGCGGGCATAGCGAACACCGGGGAGCTGTTTTTT
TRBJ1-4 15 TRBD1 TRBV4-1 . CASSQESTGGEKLFF TGCGCCAGCAGCCAAGAAAGCACAGGGGGTGAAAAACTGTTTTTT
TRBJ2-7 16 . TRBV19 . CASSIGGRFDSYEQYF TGTGCCAGTAGTATAGGAGGGCGGTTTGACTCCTACGAGCAGTACTTC
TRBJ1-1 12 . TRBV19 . CASSSLGREAFF TGTGCCAGTAGCTCCCTAGGACGGGAAGCTTTCTTT
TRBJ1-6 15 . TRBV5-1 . CASSLERLRNSPLHF TGCGCCAGCAGCTTGGAACGGCTGCGGAATTCACCCCTCCACTTT
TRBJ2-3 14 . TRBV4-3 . CASSQDSSTDTQYF TGCGCCAGCAGCCAAGATAGTAGCACAGATACGCAGTATTTT
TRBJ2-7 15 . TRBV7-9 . CASSSALPGTYEQYF TGTGCCAGCAGCTCAGCCCTGCCAGGGACCTACGAGCAGTACTTC
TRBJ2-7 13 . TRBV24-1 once CATAQRGTYEQYF TGTGCCACCGCTCAGCGAGGGACCTACGAGCAGTACTTC
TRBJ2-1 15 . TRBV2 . CASSDNGASYNEQFF TGTGCCAGCAGTGATAATGGGGCTAGCTACAATGAGCAGTTCTTC
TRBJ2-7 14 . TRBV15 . CATSRGGRGNEQYF TGTGCCACCAGCAGAGGGGGCAGGGGTAACGAGCAGTACTTC
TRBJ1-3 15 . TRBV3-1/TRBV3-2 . CASSQEGLMENTIYF TGTGCCAGCAGCCAAGAGGGGTTGATGGAAAACACCATATATTTT
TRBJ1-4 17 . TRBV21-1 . CASSKGGRQGAWEKLFF TGTGCCAGCAGCAAAGGAGGCAGACAGGGGGCATGGGAAAAACTGTTTTTT